This T cell receptor beta chain originates from a study of OX40 agonist ivuxolimab in advanced cancers. The CDR3 length is 15 residues. Germline trimming cut 2 bases from V and 3 bases from J; bases unmatched to any gene: 3. CDR1 and CDR2 (germline): MNHEY, SVGAGI. Repertoires were generated with immunoSEQ multiplex PCR, while TCRdb's copy carries only in-frame clones and drops some. The sample lists 45,000 to 50,000 clones, around nine tenths occurring once. Sequenced here: CD4+ or CD8+ T cells sorted from blood, sampled in a trial of the OX40 agonist ivuxolimab. The V call is TRBV6-5, the J call TRBJ2-7; 11 bases agree with TRBD1. This clonotype was sampled from an adult with an advanced solid tumor such as melanoma, head and neck, liver or kidney cancer. DNA of the CDR3: TGTGCCAGCAGTTACGGACAGGGGGCAGGCTACGAGCAGTACTTC. Its translation: CASSYGQGAGYEQYF.